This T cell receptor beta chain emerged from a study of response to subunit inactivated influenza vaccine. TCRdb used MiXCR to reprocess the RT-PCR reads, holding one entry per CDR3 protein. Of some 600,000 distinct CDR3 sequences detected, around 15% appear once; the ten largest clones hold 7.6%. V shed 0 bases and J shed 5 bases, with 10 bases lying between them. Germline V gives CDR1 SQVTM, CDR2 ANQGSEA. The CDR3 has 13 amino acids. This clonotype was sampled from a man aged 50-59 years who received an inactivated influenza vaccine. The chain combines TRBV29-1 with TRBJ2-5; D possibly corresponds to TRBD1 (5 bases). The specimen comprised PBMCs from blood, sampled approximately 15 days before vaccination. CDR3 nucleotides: TGCAGCGTTGAAGAGGGCAGGGATGAGACCCAGTACTTC. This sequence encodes CSVEEGRDETQYF. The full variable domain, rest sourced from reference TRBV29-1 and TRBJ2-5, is SAVISQKPSRDICQRGTSLTIQCQVDSQVTMMFWYRQQPGQSLTLIATANQGSEATYESGFVIDKFPISRPNLTFSTLTVSNMSPEDSSIYLCSVEEGRDETQYFGPGTRLLVL.